This TCR beta chain was retrieved from a study of blood T cell repertoires in COVID-19. Study-wide background: The origin of the acute and convalescent COVID-19 samples was the United States, Italy and Spain.

As handled by the study authors: Amplified reference gene primers provided the basis for estimating nucleated cell counts. The table came from immunoSEQ multiplex PCR; TCRdb's copy has only in-frame clones and leaves some out. V, J and clone size derive from that table, while D and trimming were established from the DNA sequence. Seen here are about 250,000 clones, 85% observed once, and the top ten hold around 6.8%. Germline V lookup: CDR1 DFQATT, CDR2 SNEGSKA (reference sequence). After removal of 3 bases from V and 4 bases from J, the junction contained 5 bases not matched to a gene. The CDR3 extends over 13 amino acids.

The V and J genes are TRBV20-1 and TRBJ2-5; 7 bases align to TRBD1. The sequenced sample consisted of peripheral blood. The TCR sequence derives from a woman aged 55-69 years with active or convalescent COVID-19. In DNA, the CDR3 is TGCAGTGCTAGTTGGACAGGTAGAGAGACCCAGTACTTC. This sequence encodes CSASWTGRETQYF.